This T cell receptor beta chain was sequenced in a study of identical twins. MiXCR, run by TCRdb on the 5' RACE reads, gives a single entry per CDR3 protein. The data contain hundreds of thousands of distinct CDR3 sequences, around an eighth of them singletons. V was trimmed by 2 bases and J by 3 bases, leaving 10 bases between them. The CDR3 totals 14 residues. Per the germline V gene, CDR1 is MNHEY and CDR2 is SVGAGI. The table lists this clonotype with many counts. Its matching antigen is unknown. General observations from the study: Among out-of-frame alpha sequences shared by twins, low generation probability occurred in excess.

These data also featured in a second study, about yellow fever vaccine responses in identical twins. That paper states: Each twin's T cell response to the vaccine was reported to look partly convergent and partly personalized.

Sequencing input: PBMCs. This sequence originates from a woman aged 18 to 35 in good health. The rearrangement uses TRBV6-5 and TRBJ2-5; weak D call: TRBD1 (6 bases). Written as DNA, the CDR3 is TGTGCCAGCAGTTACAGGGCAGGGGAAGAGACCCAGTACTTC. It yields the protein CASSYRAGEETQYF.